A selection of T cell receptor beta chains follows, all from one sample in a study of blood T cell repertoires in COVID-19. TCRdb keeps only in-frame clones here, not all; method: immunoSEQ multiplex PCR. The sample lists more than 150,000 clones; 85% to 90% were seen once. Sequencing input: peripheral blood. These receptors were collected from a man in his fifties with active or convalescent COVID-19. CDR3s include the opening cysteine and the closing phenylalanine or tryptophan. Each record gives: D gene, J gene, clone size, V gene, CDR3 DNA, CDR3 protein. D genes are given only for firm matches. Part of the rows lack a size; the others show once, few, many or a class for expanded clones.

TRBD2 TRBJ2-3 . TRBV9 TGTGCCAGCAGCGTAGGGGGGACTAGCGGGCTCACAGATACGCAGTATTTT CASSVGGTSGLTDTQYF
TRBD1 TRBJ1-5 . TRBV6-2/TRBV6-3 TGTGCCAGCAGTTACCGAGCAGGGGGCGGTCAGCCCCAGCATTTT CASSYRAGGGQPQHF
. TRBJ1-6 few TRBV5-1 TGCGCCAGCAGCTTGGCAACAGAGAATTCACCCCTCCACTTT CASSLATENSPLHF
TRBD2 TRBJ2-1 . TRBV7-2 TGTGCCAGCACCTGGGGGACTAGCGGGAGTGAGCAGTTCTTC CASTWGTSGSEQFF
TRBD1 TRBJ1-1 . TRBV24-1 TGTGCCACCAGTGAAGGGGGCGGCACTGAAGCTTTCTTT CATSEGGGTEAFF
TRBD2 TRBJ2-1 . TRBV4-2 TGTGCCAGCAGCCAGCGGGAGAGGACCTACAATGAGCAGTTCTTC CASSQRERTYNEQFF
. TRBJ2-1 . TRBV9 TGTGCCAGCAGCGTAGGACTCGGGGTATACAATGAGCAGTTCTTC CASSVGLGVYNEQFF
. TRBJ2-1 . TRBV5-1 TGCGCCAGCAGCGTTAGACAGGACCTGACCTACAATGAGCAGTTCTTC CASSVRQDLTYNEQFF
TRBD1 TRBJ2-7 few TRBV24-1 TGTGCCACCAGTGATAGTAACAGGGGGGCTGGGGACGAGCAGTACTTC CATSDSNRGAGDEQYF
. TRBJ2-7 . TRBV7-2 TGTGCCAGCAGCTTACGGGGGGCGCGTAAGAACGAGCAGTACTTC CASSLRGARKNEQYF
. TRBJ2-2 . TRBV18 TGTGCCAGCTCACCAGGCGTGGCAGGGGTCGGCGGGGAGCTGTTTTTT CASSPGVAGVGGELFF
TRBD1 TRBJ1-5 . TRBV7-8 TGTGCCAGCAGCCCCGCTCAGGGGGCAGTTCAGCCCCAGCATTTT CASSPAQGAVQPQHF
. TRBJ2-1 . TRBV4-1 TGCGCCAGCAGCACCCAACTAGGCAATGAGCAGTTCTTC CASSTQLGNEQFF
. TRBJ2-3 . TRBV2 TGTGCCAGCAGTGAGGGGGGACGGTGGGGCACAGATACGCAGTATTTT CASSEGGRWGTDTQYF
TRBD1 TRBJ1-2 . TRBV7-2 TGTGCCAGCAGCTCGACGACAGGGGTCTATGGCTACACCTTC CASSSTTGVYGYTF
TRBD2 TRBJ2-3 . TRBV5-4 TGTGCCAGCAGCTTGGTGACTAGCGGCACAGATACGCAGTATTTT CASSLVTSGTDTQYF
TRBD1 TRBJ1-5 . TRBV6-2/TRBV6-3 TGTGCCAGCAGTGAGAGGGACAGGGTTTGGAGCAATCAGCCCCAGCATTTT CASSERDRVWSNQPQHF
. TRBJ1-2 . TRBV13 TGTGCCAGCAGCTTAACCGGCAGGATAAGCTATGGCTACACCTTC CASSLTGRISYGYTF
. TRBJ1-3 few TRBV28 TGTGCCAGCAGTTTATCCTTCCCGGGAAACACCATATATTTT CASSLSFPGNTIYF
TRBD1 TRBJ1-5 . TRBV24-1 TGTGCCACCAGCCAGGGGGTTGCGGACAATCAGCCCCAGCATTTT CATSQGVADNQPQHF
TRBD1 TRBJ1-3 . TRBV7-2 TGTGCCAGCAGCTTGCCCGGACAGGGGGCAGGTCACACCATATATTTT CASSLPGQGAGHTIYF
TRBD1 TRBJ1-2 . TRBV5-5 TGTGCCAGCAGCTTGGGGAGGGACAGGGGGCCGGCTAACACCTTC CASSLGRDRGPANTF
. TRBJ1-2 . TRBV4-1 TGCGCCAGCAGCCAAGGTACCCAGTATGGCTACACCTTC CASSQGTQYGYTF
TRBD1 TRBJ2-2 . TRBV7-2 TGTGCCAGCAGCTTATTCTCAGGGGGCACGAACACCGGGGAGCTGTTTTTT CASSLFSGGTNTGELFF
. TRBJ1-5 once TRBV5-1 TGCGCCAGCAGCCCGGGGTCGGGGAATCAGCCCCAGCATTTT CASSPGSGNQPQHF
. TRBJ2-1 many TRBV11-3 TGTGCCAGCGGGGGGGCTGACCACTGGGGTGAGCAGTTCTTC CASGGADHWGEQFF
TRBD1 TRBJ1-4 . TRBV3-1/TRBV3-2 TGTGCCAGCAGCCAAGGGTGGACAGGGAGAGCGGCTAATGAAAAACTGTTTTTT CASSQGWTGRAANEKLFF
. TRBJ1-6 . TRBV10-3 TGTGCCATCAGTGATTACCTAAATTCACCCCTCCACTTT CAISDYLNSPLHF
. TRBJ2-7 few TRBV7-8 TGTGCCAGCAGCTTAGGTCGGAGGAGAGGCGAGCAGTACTTC CASSLGRRRGEQYF
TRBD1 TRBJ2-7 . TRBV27 TGTGCCAGCAGTTGGGGACAGGGGCACTACGAGCAGTACTTC CASSWGQGHYEQYF
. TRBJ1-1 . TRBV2 TGTGCCAGCAGTGAAGTTATGAACACTGAAGCTTTCTTT CASSEVMNTEAFF
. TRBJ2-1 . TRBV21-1 TGTGCCAGCAGCTGTCTGGGGGACAGGAGCTCCTACAATGAGCAGTTCTTC CASSCLGDRSSYNEQFF
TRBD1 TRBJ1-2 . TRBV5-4 TGTGCCAGCAGCTCGAAGGGGACAGGGGGCTTCTATGGCTACACCTTC CASSSKGTGGFYGYTF
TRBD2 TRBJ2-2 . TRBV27 TGTGCCAGCACGAAGGGACTAGCGGGAGGGCCATCTACCGGGGAGCTGTTTTTT CASTKGLAGGPSTGELFF
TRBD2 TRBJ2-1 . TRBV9 TGTGCCAGCAGCCCGTTACTAGCGGGAGGTTTTGAGCAGTTCTTC CASSPLLAGGFEQFF
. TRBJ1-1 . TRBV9 TGTGCCAGCAGCGTAGTGGCAGGCGGGGAAACTGAAGCTTTCTTT CASSVVAGGETEAFF
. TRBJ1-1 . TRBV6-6 TGTGCCAGCAGCCCCCCCCAAGGGGCCAGGGGCACTGAAGCTTTCTTT CASSPPQGARGTEAFF
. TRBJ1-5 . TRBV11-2 TGTGCCAGCAGCTCAAGCCCGGACAGAAATCAGCCCCAGCATTTT CASSSSPDRNQPQHF
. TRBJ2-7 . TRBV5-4 TGTGCCAGCAGTTACAACCAGGGTTACGAGCAGTACTTC CASSYNQGYEQYF
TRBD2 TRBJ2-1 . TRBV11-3 TGTGCCAGCAGCGGACTAGCTGTTTACAATGAGCAGTTCTTC CASSGLAVYNEQFF
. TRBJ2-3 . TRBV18 TGTGCCAGCTCACGGGACACCTCTAGCACAGATACGCAGTATTTT CASSRDTSSTDTQYF
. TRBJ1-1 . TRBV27 TGTGCCAGCAGTTTAGGCGGGAACACTGAAGCTTTCTTT CASSLGGNTEAFF
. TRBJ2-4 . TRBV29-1 TGCAGCGTTGGACACTCCGTTCCAAACATTCAGTACTTC CSVGHSVPNIQYF
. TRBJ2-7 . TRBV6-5 TGTGCCAGCACCCGAACGAGCCTACTGGACGAGCAGTACTTC CASTRTSLLDEQYF
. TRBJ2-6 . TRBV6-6 TGTGCCAGCAGCCTACGCCTGACTTCTGGGGCCAACGTCCTGACTTTC CASSLRLTSGANVLTF
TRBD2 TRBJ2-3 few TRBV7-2 TGTGCCAGCAGTTCAAAATTTAGCGGGGGGGCGCCAGATACGCAGTATTTT CASSSKFSGGAPDTQYF
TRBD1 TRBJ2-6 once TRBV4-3 TGCGCCAGCAGCCATGACCCGGGACAGGGACCTGGGGCCAACGTCCTGACTTTC CASSHDPGQGPGANVLTF
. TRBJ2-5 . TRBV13 TGTGCCAGCAGGGGGGGCCAAGAGACCCAGTACTTC CASRGGQETQYF
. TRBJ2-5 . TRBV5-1 TGCGCCAGCAGCTTGGGACCGGGGGAGACCCAGTACTTC CASSLGPGETQYF
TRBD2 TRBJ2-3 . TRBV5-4 TGTGCCAGCAGCTTAGGGACTAGCGGGAGAACAGATACGCAGTATTTT CASSLGTSGRTDTQYF
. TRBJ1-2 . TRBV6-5 TGTGCCAGCAGTTACAGGGGAATGGATGGCTACACCTTC CASSYRGMDGYTF